This T cell receptor beta chain was captured by sequencing in a study of early T cells in non-severe SARS-CoV-2 infection. Study background: Chains were not paired, and sequencing was done on bulk RNA from unsorted whole blood. Study-wide findings and caveats: Matching against VDJdb likely underestimated virus-specific expansions, favoring anti-spike CD8.

Germline lookup yields CDR1 LGHDT and CDR2 YNNKEL (reference sequence). V shed 4 bases and J shed 2 bases, with 11 bases lying between them. CDR3 length: 14 residues. Concerning this clonotype itself: Its specificity is not known.

Individual cDNA molecules were tagged with unique molecular identifiers, the study reported. TCRdb reprocessed the 5' RACE reads with MiXCR, giving one entry per CDR3 protein. The table lists tens of thousands of distinct CDR3 sequences, roughly a sixth of them singletons. This receptor was identified in an adult who was a healthcare worker with PCR-confirmed SARS-CoV-2 infection or an uninfected control (not recorded which). The specimen was whole blood. This sequence joins TRBV3-1 and TRBJ1-1, with D hard to call. The CDR3: CASSPRGVNTEAFF. CDR3 bases: TGTGCCAGCAGCCCCCGCGGGGTCAACACTGAAGCTTTCTTT.